Shown below are 2 T cell receptor beta chains from a single sample sequenced in a study of T cells in Graves' hyperthyroidism and ophthalmopathy. The source material, RNA transcripts, was used to amplify TCR beta CDR3 regions. Initially, a first-round RT-PCR of the TCR CDR3 employed the HTBI primer set. MiXCR, run by TCRdb on the multiplex PCR reads, gives a single entry per CDR3 protein. The repertoire holds roughly 570,000 distinct CDR3 sequences, with 35% to 55% as singletons. Sequencing was performed on peripheral blood or thyroid tissue (not recorded which). Receptors were obtained from a woman under 30 with Graves' hyperthyroidism.

The genes are TRBV19 and TRBJ2-7; 12 bases map to TRBD2. This CDR3 spans 15 amino acids. Germline V gene data show CDR1 as LNHDA and CDR2 as SQIVND (reference sequence). J gave up 5 bases and V 5 bases, and 7 bases lay outside the gene matches. The CDR3 bases are TGTGCCAGTAGTCGACTAGCGGGAGTTTACCACGAGCAGTACTTC. It specifies CASSRLAGVYHEQYF.

Many counts were recorded for this clonotype. The chain carries TRBV7-9 and TRBJ1-1; D is uncertain. The CDR3 loop spans 11 amino acids. Germline CDR1 SEHNR, CDR2 FQNEAQ (reference sequence). V was trimmed by 2 bases and J by 7 bases, leaving 5 bases between them. The CDR3 nucleotides are TGTGCCAGCAGCTTATTTGGTGAAGCTTTCTTT. It yields the protein CASSLFGEAFF.